The T cell receptor beta chain described here comes from a study of early T cells in non-severe SARS-CoV-2 infection. The library protocol tagged individual cDNA molecules with unique molecular identifiers. From the 5' RACE reads, TCRdb called clonotypes with MiXCR, one entry per CDR3 protein. The sample yields fewer than 85,000 distinct CDR3 sequences, around 10% seen once. CDR1 and CDR2 from the germline V gene are DFQATT and SNEGSKA (reference sequence). V lost 3 bases to trimming and J lost 5 bases; unmatched junction nucleotides: 9. CDR3 size: 15 residues. The clonotype was recovered from an adult who was a healthcare worker with PCR-confirmed SARS-CoV-2 infection or an uninfected control (not recorded which). The starting material was whole blood, obtained at baseline. The rearrangement uses TRBV20-1 and TRBJ2-3, with TRBD2 identical over 9 bases. This chain's CDR3 is CSASLGGGAVDTQYF. The CDR3 DNA reads as TGCAGTGCTAGCTTGGGCGGGGGGGCCGTAGATACGCAGTATTTT.